This T cell receptor beta chain was recorded in a study of CD4 T cells in relation to SARS-CoV-2 and coronaviruses. The wider study: PBMCs were cultured with antigen for approximately nine days before TCR beta sequencing.

This clone was counted between two and nine times. Its antigen is as yet unknown. The ends were cut back, 0 bases at V and 7 bases at J, with 7 bases in the middle. This CDR3 contains 14 residues. Germline lookup yields CDR1 LGHDT and CDR2 YNNKEL (reference sequence). Findings and caveats of the study: Compared with monoreactive clones, crossreactive clones showed significantly weaker SARS-CoV-2 expansion.

The unexposed donors gave CD4+ T cells in about 2011-2018, prior to COVID-19. After approximately ten days of culture, CD4+ T cells were isolated. Cells permitting, SARS-CoV-2 S/N and four cold-coronavirus spikes were tested on unexposed-donor CD4+ T cells. Each well had approximately 2.2 million PBMCs in around 4.9% human AB serum with IL-2. Some clones are missing from TCRdb's copy, which holds only in-frame ones; the method was immunoSEQ multiplex PCR. The data contain around 31,000 clones, about three quarters of them singletons. The sample comprised CD4+ T cells from PBMCs, cultured in vitro. The clonotype originates from a human donor in good health. V and J are TRBV3-1 (or the pseudogene TRBV3-2) and TRBJ1-6; no clear D gene. The CDR3 loop is CASSQDGLNSPLHF. The CDR3 coding sequence is TGTGCCAGCAGCCAAGATGGTTTGAATTCACCCCTCCACTTT.